This T cell receptor beta chain came from a study of cytomegalovirus exposure and HLA in healthy donors. Study as a whole: Earlier results showed 117 million unique TCR beta sequences derived from roughly 180 million T cells.

Study-level findings and limits: CMV antigen specificity of three CMV-associated chains was confirmed in vitro. A later analysis revealed that TCR association rates differed between HLA loci, peaking at DRB1 and bottoming out at HLA-C.

As concerns this clone: Its specificity is not known.

Use of 60 Vbeta and 13 Jbeta primers characterized the PCR. Only in-frame clones appear in the TCRdb table, and some are missing; sequencing was by immunoSEQ multiplex PCR. The sample consists of roughly 170,000 clones, 77% of them appearing once. The CDR3 has 15 residues. Germline V gene sequence: CDR1 SGHKS, CDR2 YYEKEE (reference sequence). V was pared by 3 bases and J by 0 bases, with 9 bases between. The sequenced sample was PBMCs. The chain is built from TRBV5-5 and TRBJ2-2; a possible D gene is TRBD2 (5 bases). The clonotype was recovered from a woman younger than 45 in good health and CMV-seropositive. The CDR3: CASSSGLTNTGELFF. The CDR3 DNA sequence: TGTGCCAGCAGCTCCGGACTGACGAACACCGGGGAGCTGTTTTTT.